This TCR beta chain was observed in a study of shared clonotypes between healthy human individuals. Study-level information: Three CD4 naive, three CD4 memory, two CD8 naive and one CD8 memory plate were used per donor.

The count of this clone is one. The antigen is not known. Naive CD8 cells comprised CD45RO-negative, CCR7-positively selected cells, excluding terminally differentiated effector memory CD45RA+ cells. Study outcomes and limitations: It was only blood that was sampled, and tissue repertoires likely differ.

The V segment lost 3 bases and the J segment 2 bases; nucleotides outside the gene matches: 7. Looked up from germline, CDR1 is SGHRS and CDR2 is YFSETQ. The CDR3 spans 15 residues. Deep-level running was used for the assay. In the original analysis: Junction-only immunoSEQ data arrived without quality scores, meaning filtering differed. Assay: immunoSEQ multiplex PCR; the TCRdb copy retains only in-frame clones and omits some. Clonal size and the V and J genes are those of that table, whereas D and trimming came from the DNA. Among hundreds of thousands of clones listed, 85% to 95% were seen once. Sequencing was done on a sample of naive CD8+ T cells sorted from blood. This TCR came from a woman in her 30s in good health. This chain links TRBV5-1 with TRBJ2-5; TRBD1 matches 7 bases. CDR3 in DNA: TGCGCCAGCAGCTCGATGGGACAGTTACAAGAGACCCAGTACTTC. Protein product: CASSSMGQLQETQYF.